These T cell receptor beta chains were read from a single sample in a study of read filtering for tumor transcriptome and immune sequencing. Each CDR3 protein is one row after TCRdb ran MiXCR on the reads. The sample yields tens of thousands of distinct CDR3 sequences, less than 15% seen once. Sample: a population of CD138-negative cells sorted from bone marrow. These receptor sequences come from a donor at least 40 years old with multiple myeloma. Each CDR3 is given with its conserved first and last residue. D genes are given only for firm matches. Clone size is not always given. Where it is, it says once, few, many or a class for expanded clones.

clone_size j_call v_call d_call cdr3_nt cdr3_aa
few TRBJ2-6 TRBV2 NA TGTGCCAGCAGACTAGGCTCTGGGGCCAACGTCCTGACTTTC CASRLGSGANVLTF
many TRBJ2-6 TRBV12-3/TRBV12-4 NA TGTGCCAGCAGTTCCCGGTTTTCGAGCTCTGGGGCCAACGTCCTGACTTTC CASSSRFSSSGANVLTF
many TRBJ1-1 TRBV27 NA TGTGCCAGCAGGAAGGACGGATTGAACACTGAAGCTTTCTTT CASRKDGLNTEAFF
many TRBJ2-3 TRBV4-3 TRBD2 TGCGCCAGCAGACCTAGCGGGGGCCCTAGCACAGATACGCAGTATTTT CASRPSGGPSTDTQYF
many TRBJ2-1 TRBV7-8 NA TGTGCCAGCAGTTCCTTTGCAGACGACAATGAGCAGTTCTTC CASSSFADDNEQFF
many TRBJ1-4 TRBV15 NA TGTGCCACCAGCAAACGTTCAGATGAAAAACTGTTTTTT CATSKRSDEKLFF
many TRBJ2-1 TRBV19 TRBD1 TGTGCCACGGGGACAGCTTACAATGAGCAGTTCTTC CATGTAYNEQFF
many TRBJ1-1 TRBV20-1 NA TGCAGCGCAAACTGGGAGGGATTGAACACTGAAGCTTTCTTT CSANWEGLNTEAFF
many TRBJ2-1 TRBV2 NA TGTGCCAGCAGACTCAGGGATGAATCCTACAATGAGCAGTTCTTC CASRLRDESYNEQFF
many TRBJ2-1 TRBV10-3 NA TGTGCCATCAGAGTACAGGGCGGTGAGCAGTTCTTC CAIRVQGGEQFF
few TRBJ1-1 TRBV7-2 NA TGTGCCAGCGGCTTAGGGTTGTACATGAACACTGAAGCTTTCTTT CASGLGLYMNTEAFF
many TRBJ2-1 TRBV20-1 TRBD2 TGCAGTGCCCCCGTTACTAGCGGTAATGAGCAGTTCTTC CSAPVTSGNEQFF
NA TRBJ2-6 TRBV6-5 NA TGTGCCAGCAGCACACAGGGTTTTGGGGCCAACGTCCTGACTTTC CASSTQGFGANVLTF
NA TRBJ1-1 TRBV19 NA TGTGCCACTAAGCGGGGACACGAGATGAACACTGAAGCTTTCTTT CATKRGHEMNTEAFF
few TRBJ1-5 TRBV28 NA TGTGCCAGCAGTTTGCCAGCACATAGCAATCAGCCCCAGCATTTT CASSLPAHSNQPQHF
many TRBJ2-1 TRBV18 TRBD1 TGTGCCAGCTCACGGAGGACAGGGGACAATGAGCAGTTCTTC CASSRRTGDNEQFF
many TRBJ2-3 TRBV6-5 TRBD1 TGTGCCAGCAGTACCCGACAGGGGAGCACAGATACGCAGTATTTT CASSTRQGSTDTQYF
many TRBJ2-2 TRBV3-1 NA TGTGCCAGCACCAGACAGGAGCCCGGGGAGCTGTTTTTT CASTRQEPGELFF
many TRBJ2-7 TRBV19 TRBD1 TGTGCCAGTAGTACCACCGGGACAGGGAAAGACGAGCAGTACTTC CASSTTGTGKDEQYF
many TRBJ2-7 TRBV12-3/TRBV12-4 NA TGTGCCAGCAGTCCGTACTCCTACGAGCAGTACTTC CASSPYSYEQYF
NA TRBJ2-7 TRBV2 TRBD1 TGTGCCAGCAGTCCGAGGACAGGGGTGTCCTACGAGCAGTACTTC CASSPRTGVSYEQYF
many TRBJ1-4 TRBV29-1 TRBD1 TGCAGCGGCGTTGACAGGGGCGAAAAACTGTTTTTT CSGVDRGEKLFF
many TRBJ1-1 TRBV4-1 NA TGCGCCAGCAGCCGGAGGGGGGCGATGAACACTGAAGCTTTCTTT CASSRRGAMNTEAFF
many TRBJ1-4 TRBV5-1 NA TGCGCCAGCAGCTTGTCGCCAGGGGATGAAAAACTGTTTTTT CASSLSPGDEKLFF
NA TRBJ2-7 TRBV6-5 TRBD1 TGTGCCAGCAGAGCGGACAGGGGGACCTACGAGCAGTACTTC CASRADRGTYEQYF
few TRBJ2-3 TRBV27 NA TGTGCCAGCAGTTCGGGACCCGCGGGGACAGATACGCAGTATTTT CASSSGPAGTDTQYF
many TRBJ2-3 TRBV2 TRBD2 TGTGCCAGCAGTGAGCCGGGGGGACCTAGCACAGATACGCAGTATTTT CASSEPGGPSTDTQYF
many TRBJ2-7 TRBV4-3 TRBD1 TGCGCCAGCAGCCAAGGACAGGGATCGCCCTACGAGCAGTACTTC CASSQGQGSPYEQYF
many TRBJ2-5 TRBV5-4 TRBD1 TGTGCCAGCAGCTTCAGGGGGCAGGAGACCCAGTACTTC CASSFRGQETQYF
NA TRBJ2-5 TRBV5-1 NA TGCGCCAGCAGCCCGCGGGAAGAGACCCAGTACTTC CASSPREETQYF
many TRBJ2-7 TRBV5-4 TRBD1 TGTGCCAGCAGCTCAACAGGGGCCGTCTACGAGCAGTACTTC CASSSTGAVYEQYF
many TRBJ2-1 TRBV20-1 NA TGCAGTGCCCACGGCCAGAAATCCTACAATGAGCAGTTCTTC CSAHGQKSYNEQFF
NA TRBJ2-5 TRBV25-1 NA TGTGCCAGCATGAGCGGGTATCGGGACAGAATAGAGACCCAGTACTTC CASMSGYRDRIETQYF